Sequencing of this T cell receptor beta chain was carried out in a study of human T cells and chemical hapten exposure. Study overall: Throughout the approximately 24-week study, diphenylcyclopropenone was applied weekly to the patients' scalps. Small differences in pooled library volume mainly drove the variation in TCR yields per sample.

The CDR3 contains 14 residues. The trim removed 1 base at V and 7 bases at J, leaving 5 bases unmatched. The germline CDR1 and CDR2 sequences are MNHEY and SVGAGI. The sample's time point: pre-sensitization, week 0. The sample's treatment: therapeutic diphenylcyclopropenone sensitization with weekly scalp DPC. This clonotype occurred a few times. As the library was built, unique molecular identifiers were attached to individual cDNA molecules. Per the original methods: A typical sample had 95,000 to 100,000 TCRs, with about 23,224 to 700,000 overall. TCRdb used MiXCR to reprocess the RACE reads, holding one entry per CDR3 protein. In this record, the V and J calls reflect TCRdb's handling and not the investigators' own analysis. The sample lists 350,000 to 450,000 distinct CDR3 sequences; more than 4.5% were seen once.

The sequence was obtained from a woman aged 50 to 65 with alopecia areata. Some clones in this sample may be carry-over from other donors' samples. Sequences were derived from whole blood, sampled in connection with sensitization to the hapten diphenylcyclopropenone (DPC). The chain has TRBV6-5 and TRBJ2-7; 9 nucleotides align to TRBD2. CDR3 in DNA: TGTGCCAGCAGTTACTTTCTAGCGGGGAGGGAGCAGTACTTC. This codes for CASSYFLAGREQYF.